This T cell receptor (beta chain) was identified in a study of blood T cell repertoires in COVID-19. V trimming: 5 bases; J trimming: 1 base; junction bases outside the gene matches: 2. CDR1 is MNHEY and CDR2 is SVGAGI in the germline V gene. The CDR3 loop spans 14 amino acids. Produced via immunoSEQ multiplex PCR; TCRdb's table is partial and in-frame only. The sample holds 95,000 to 100,000 clones; approximately 90% are singletons and the top ten take 15% to 20%. The sequence was collected from a man aged 45-60 years with acute or convalescent COVID-19. The chain couples TRBV6-5 to TRBJ1-1, with 9 nucleotides matching TRBD1. The sample consisted of peripheral blood. CDR3 residues: CASSTTGGNTEAFF. CDR3 DNA: TGTGCCAGCAGTACGACAGGGGGGAACACTGAAGCTTTCTTT.